This TCR beta chain was documented in a study of TIL therapy for anti-PD-1-resistant metastatic lung cancer. Specified time point: pre-treatment sample, taken before nivolumab and TIL therapy. CDR3 length: 12 amino acids. CDR1 and CDR2 (germline): MNHNS, SASEGT. V lost 8 bases and J lost 4, with 11 bases in between. The libraries were made with immunoSEQ v3. The protocol was immunoSEQ multiplex PCR, while the TCRdb copy is restricted to in-frame clones and leaves out a portion. The sample lists about 36,000 clones, less than 85% seen once, with 4.5% to 6% in the top ten. The chain has TRBV6-1 and TRBJ2-5; a weak D match, TRBD1 (6 bases). The sequence was obtained from a person between 25 and 79 years old with non-small cell lung cancer. The input for sequencing was blood, taken at baseline. The DNA of the CDR3 is TGTGCCAGCTTAGGGGGAAGAGAGACCCAGTACTTC. This gives the protein CASLGGRETQYF.